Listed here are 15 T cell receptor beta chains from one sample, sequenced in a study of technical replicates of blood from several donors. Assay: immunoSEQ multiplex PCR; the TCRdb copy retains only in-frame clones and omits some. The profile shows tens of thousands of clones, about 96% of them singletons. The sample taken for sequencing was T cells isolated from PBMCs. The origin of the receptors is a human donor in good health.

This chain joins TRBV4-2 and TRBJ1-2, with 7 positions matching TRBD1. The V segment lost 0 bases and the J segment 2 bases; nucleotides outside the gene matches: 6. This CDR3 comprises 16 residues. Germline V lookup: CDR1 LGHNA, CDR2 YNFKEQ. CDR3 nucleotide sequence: TGTGCCAGCAGCCAAGAAACAGGGGACAGCAACTATGGCTACACCTTC. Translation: CASSQETGDSNYGYTF.

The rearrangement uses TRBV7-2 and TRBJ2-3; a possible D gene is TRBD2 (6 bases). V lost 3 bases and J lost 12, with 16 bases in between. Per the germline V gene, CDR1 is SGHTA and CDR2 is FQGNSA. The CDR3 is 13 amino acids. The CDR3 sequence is CASSFGDGRPQYF. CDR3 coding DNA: TGTGCCAGCAGCTTCGGAGACGGGAGACCTCAGTATTTT.

The CDR3 here is CASSYLGILNTEAFF. The CDR3 DNA reads as TGTGCCAGCAGTTACCTCGGGATTTTGAACACTGAAGCTTTCTTT. The gene calls are TRBV27 and TRBJ1-1; D not certain. The V gene's germline CDR1 is MNHEY and CDR2 SMNVEV (reference sequence). V lost 4 bases to trimming and J lost 0 bases, with 12 bases between them. This CDR3 region has 15 residues.

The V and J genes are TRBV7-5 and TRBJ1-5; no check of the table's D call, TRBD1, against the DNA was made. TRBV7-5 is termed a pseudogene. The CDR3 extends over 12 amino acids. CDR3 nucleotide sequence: TGTGTCAGAAGCATCAACAATCAGCCCCAGCATTTT. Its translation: CVRSINNQPQHF.

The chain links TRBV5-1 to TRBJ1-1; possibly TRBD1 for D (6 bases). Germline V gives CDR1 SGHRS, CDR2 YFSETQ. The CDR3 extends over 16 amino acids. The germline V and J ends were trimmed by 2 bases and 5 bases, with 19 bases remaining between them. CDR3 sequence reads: CASSFVPKQGWTEAFF. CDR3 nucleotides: TGCGCCAGCAGCTTTGTGCCCAAACAGGGATGGACTGAAGCTTTCTTT.

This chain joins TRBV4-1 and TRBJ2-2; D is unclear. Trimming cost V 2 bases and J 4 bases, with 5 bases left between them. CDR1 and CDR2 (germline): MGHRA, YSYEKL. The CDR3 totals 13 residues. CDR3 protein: CASSQSPTGELFF. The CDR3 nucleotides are TGCGCCAGCAGCCAATCTCCCACCGGGGAGCTGTTTTTT.

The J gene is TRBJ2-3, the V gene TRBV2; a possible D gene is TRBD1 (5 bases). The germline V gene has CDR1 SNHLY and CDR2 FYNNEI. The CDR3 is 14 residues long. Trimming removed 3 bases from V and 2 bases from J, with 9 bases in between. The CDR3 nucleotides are TGTGCCAGCAGTGACGGCAGGGACACAGATACGCAGTATTTT. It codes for CASSDGRDTDTQYF.

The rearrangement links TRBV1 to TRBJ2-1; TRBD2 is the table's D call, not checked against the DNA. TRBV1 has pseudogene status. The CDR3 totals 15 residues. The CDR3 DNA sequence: TGCACCAGCAGCCAAAGACTAGTTTGCTACAATGAGCAGTTCTTC. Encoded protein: CTSSQRLVCYNEQFF.

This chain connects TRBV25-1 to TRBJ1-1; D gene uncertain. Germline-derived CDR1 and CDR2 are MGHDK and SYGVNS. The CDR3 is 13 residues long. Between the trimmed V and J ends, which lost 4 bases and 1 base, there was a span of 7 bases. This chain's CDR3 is CASSAGWNTEAFF. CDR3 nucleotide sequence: TGTGCCAGCAGTGCCGGTTGGAACACTGAAGCTTTCTTT.

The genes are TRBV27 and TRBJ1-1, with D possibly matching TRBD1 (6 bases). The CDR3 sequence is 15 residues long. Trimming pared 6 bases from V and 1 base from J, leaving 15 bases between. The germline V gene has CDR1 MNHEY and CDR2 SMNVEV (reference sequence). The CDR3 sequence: CASRDWGGENTEAFF. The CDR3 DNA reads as TGTGCCAGCAGGGACTGGGGGGGCGAGAACACTGAAGCTTTCTTT.

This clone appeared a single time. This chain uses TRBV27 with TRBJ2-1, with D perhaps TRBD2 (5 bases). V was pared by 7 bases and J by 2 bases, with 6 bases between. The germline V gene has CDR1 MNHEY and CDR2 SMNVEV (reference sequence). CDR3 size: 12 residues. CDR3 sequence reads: CASTGTYNEQFF. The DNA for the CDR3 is TGTGCCAGCACGGGAACCTACAATGAGCAGTTCTTC.

CDR3 sequence reads: CASSMYGGQLGEQYF. CDR3 DNA: TGTGCCAGTAGTATGTATGGGGGACAGCTTGGCGAGCAGTACTTC. This chain uses TRBV19 with TRBJ2-7; 7 nucleotides match TRBD1. V was clipped by 3 bases and J by 6 bases; unmatched bases: 11. Germline V gene lookup returns CDR1 LNHDA and CDR2 SQIVND (reference sequence). This CDR3 has 15 residues.

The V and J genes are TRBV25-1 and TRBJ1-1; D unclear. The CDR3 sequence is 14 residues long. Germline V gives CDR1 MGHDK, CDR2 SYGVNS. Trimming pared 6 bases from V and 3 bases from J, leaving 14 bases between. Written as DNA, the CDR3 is TGTGCCAGCAGCGCCTCCAGGCGTGACACTGAAGCTTTCTTT. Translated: CASSASRRDTEAFF. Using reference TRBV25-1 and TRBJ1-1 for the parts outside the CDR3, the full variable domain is EADIYQTPRYLVIGTGKKITLECSQTMGHDKMYWYQQDPGMELHLIHYSYGVNSTEKGDLSSESTVSRIRTEHFPLTLESARPSHTSQYLCASSASRRDTEAFFGQGTRLTVV.

The CDR3 sequence is CSAGLNFNEKLFF. The CDR3 nucleotides read TGCAGCGCGGGTCTTAACTTTAATGAAAAACTGTTTTTT. The chain is built from TRBV29-1 and TRBJ1-4; D call uncertain. Trimming removed 7 bases at V and 4 bases at J, with 13 bases between. Germline CDR1 and CDR2: SQVTM and ANQGSEA. The length of the CDR3 is 13 residues.

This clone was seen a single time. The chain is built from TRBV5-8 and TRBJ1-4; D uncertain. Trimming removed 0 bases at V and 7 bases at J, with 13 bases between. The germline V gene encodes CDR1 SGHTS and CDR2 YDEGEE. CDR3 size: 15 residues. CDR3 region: CASSLGQAYSEKLFF. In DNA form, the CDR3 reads TGTGCCAGCAGCTTGGGGCAGGCTTACAGTGAAAAACTGTTTTTT.